The next 11 T cell receptor beta chains were all read from a single sample in a study of cytomegalovirus exposure and HLA in healthy donors. The protocol was immunoSEQ multiplex PCR, while the TCRdb copy is restricted to in-frame clones and leaves out a portion. The table records 250,000 to 350,000 clones, 70% to 90% of them present only once. The sample comprised PBMCs. These receptors all come from a woman younger than 30 in good health and CMV-seronegative.

The genes are TRBV19 and TRBJ1-2, with D unclear. CDR3 length: 12 residues. Germline CDR1 LNHDA, CDR2 SQIVND (reference sequence). Between the trimmed V and J ends, which lost 7 bases and 8 bases, there was a span of 14 bases. CDR3 sequence (DNA): TGTGCCAGTACTGCGCCCCGAGGGGGCTACACCTTC. It translates to CASTAPRGGYTF.

The CDR3 DNA reads TGCGCCAGCAGTCGTAGCGGGGACCCCTACAATGAGCAGTTCTTC. Translation: CASSRSGDPYNEQFF. The genes are TRBV5-1 and TRBJ2-1; 8 bases align to TRBD2. Germline trimming cut 5 bases from V and 2 bases from J; bases unmatched to any gene: 6. There are 15 residues in the CDR3. From germline, CDR1 is SGHRS and CDR2 YFSETQ.

The chain is built from TRBV28 and TRBJ2-1, with D unclear. The CDR3 has 11 amino acids. The germline V gene has CDR1 MDHEN and CDR2 SYDVKM. Trimming took 5 bases from V and 6 from J, leaving 5 bases between them. CDR3 DNA: TGTGCCAGCAGTCCCGGCAATGAGCAGTTCTTC. It encodes CASSPGNEQFF.

The rearrangement links TRBV28 to TRBJ2-3, with 7 bases lining up with TRBD2. Germline V gene data show CDR1 as MDHEN and CDR2 as SYDVKM. CDR3 length equals 17 residues. V trimming: 2 bases; J trimming: 2 bases; junction bases outside the gene matches: 10. Written as DNA, the CDR3 is TGTGCCAGCAGTTTAGGCCGGCTAGCGGCCCCCACAGATACGCAGTATTTT. Translating it yields CASSLGRLAAPTDTQYF.

The chain combines TRBV27 with TRBJ1-1; D is ambiguous. Germline loops: CDR1 MNHEY, CDR2 SMNVEV (reference sequence). V was clipped by 5 bases and J by 3 bases, with 7 bases between them. This CDR3 has 12 residues. The CDR3 DNA is TGTGCCAGCAGTGCCGGGTACACTGAAGCTTTCTTT. The encoded protein is CASSAGYTEAFF.

V usage is TRBV2 and J usage is TRBJ2-5; 13 nucleotides align to TRBD2. This CDR3 contains 15 residues. Germline CDR1 is SNHLY and CDR2 is FYNNEI. J lost 4 bases, V lost 10 bases, and 9 bases had no gene match. The CDR3, as DNA: TGTGCCACTAGGACTAGCGGGAGTATTGTAGAGACCCAGTACTTC. Residues: CATRTSGSIVETQYF.

The chain has TRBV6-1 and TRBJ1-4; D gene unclear. Germline CDR1 reads MNHNS; CDR2 reads SASEGT. The CDR3 covers 15 residues. Trimming removed 7 bases at V and 4 bases at J, with 16 bases between. For the CDR3, the DNA is TGTGCCAGCATTATGGGCTTCGCTAATAATGAAAAACTGTTTTTT. This encodes CASIMGFANNEKLFF.

The V and J genes are TRBV5-1 and TRBJ1-3; D is unresolved. With 0 bases removed from V and 0 bases from J, the gap between germline ends came to 7 bases. The CDR3 is 15 amino acids. Germline CDR1 reads SGHRS; CDR2 reads YFSETQ. CDR3 region: CASSLVNPSGNTIYF. The CDR3 DNA is TGCGCCAGCAGCTTGGTTAATCCCTCTGGAAACACCATATATTTT.

As DNA, the CDR3 is TGTGCCAGCAGACCCGACAGCCTCTATGGCTACACCTTC. Translated: CASRPDSLYGYTF. The V call is TRBV6-5, the J call TRBJ1-2; a possible D gene is TRBD1 (5 bases). CDR1 is MNHEY and CDR2 is SVGAGI in the germline V gene. The CDR3 is 13 amino acids. Trimming removed 6 bases at V and 4 bases at J, with 12 bases between.

The chain couples TRBV27 to TRBJ2-7; tentatively, D is TRBD2 (5 bases). The CDR3 extends over 11 amino acids. The ends were cut back, 6 bases at V and 6 bases at J, with 9 bases in the middle. The V gene's germline CDR1 is MNHEY and CDR2 SMNVEV (reference sequence). The CDR3 DNA is TGTGCCAGCAGCTCCGGACTCGAGCAGTACTTC. Translation: CASSSGLEQYF.

The chain uses TRBV4-3 and TRBJ2-1, with TRBD1 identical over 7 bases. V was clipped by 0 bases and J by 6 bases; unmatched bases: 8. This CDR3 contains 16 residues. Germline V CDR1 and CDR2: LGHNA, YSLEER. CDR3: CASSQDPGQNPNEQFF. CDR3 bases: TGCGCCAGCAGCCAAGATCCGGGACAGAACCCCAATGAGCAGTTCTTC.